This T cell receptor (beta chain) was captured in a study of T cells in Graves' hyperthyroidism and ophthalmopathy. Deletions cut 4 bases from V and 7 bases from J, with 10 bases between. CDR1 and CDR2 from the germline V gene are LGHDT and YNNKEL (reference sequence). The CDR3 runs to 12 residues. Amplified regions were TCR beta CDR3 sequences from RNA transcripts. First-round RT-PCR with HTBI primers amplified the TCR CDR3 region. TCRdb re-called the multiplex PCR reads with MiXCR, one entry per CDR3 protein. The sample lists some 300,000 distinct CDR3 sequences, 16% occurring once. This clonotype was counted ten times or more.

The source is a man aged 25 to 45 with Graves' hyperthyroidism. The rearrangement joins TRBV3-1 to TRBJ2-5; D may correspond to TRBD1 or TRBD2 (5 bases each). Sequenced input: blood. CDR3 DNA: TGTGCCAGCAGCCGGGACCAGGGGACCCAGTACTTC. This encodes CASSRDQGTQYF.